The 6 T cell receptor beta chains reported below all come from one sample, sequenced in a study of T cells in Graves' hyperthyroidism and ophthalmopathy. TCR beta CDR3 region amplification was performed from RNA transcripts. A first-round RT-PCR of the TCR CDR3 used the HTBI primer set. Each CDR3 protein gets one entry after TCRdb re-called the multiplex PCR reads with MiXCR. The table lists about half a million distinct CDR3 sequences, just under 20% of them singletons. The sample consisted of blood. These receptors were collected from a man aged 35 to 55 with Graves' ophthalmopathy.

This clonotype came up many times. This rearrangement joins TRBV18 to TRBJ2-7; D call uncertain. V lost 3 bases, J lost 6 bases, and 9 bases lay in between. This CDR3 has 12 amino acids. Germline V gives CDR1 KGHSH, CDR2 LQKENI. In nucleotides, the CDR3 is TGTGCCAGCTCACCCCAGGTCGGCGAGCAGTACTTC. This gives the protein CASSPQVGEQYF.

This clonotype was recorded many times. The chain couples TRBV12-3 or TRBV12-4 to TRBJ2-2; no definite D call. Trimming left V 4 bases short and J 4 bases short, with 10 bases between. This CDR3 contains 14 residues. CDR3 residues: CASSSLLSTGELFF. DNA for the CDR3: TGTGCCAGCAGTTCGTTACTGAGCACCGGGGAGCTGTTTTTT.

As for this clonotype: Just one base apart from a much larger clone, this may be a read error. The chain carries TRBV7-8 and TRBJ2-5; tentative D call: TRBD2 (5 bases). This CDR3 has 14 residues. From germline, CDR1 is SGHVS and CDR2 FQNEAQ. Deletions cut 2 bases from V and 4 bases from J, with 11 bases between. The CDR3 is CASSLMSGGETQYF. CDR3 nucleotides: TGTGCCAGCAGCTTAATGAGCGGAGGAGAGACCCAGTACTTC.

This clonotype was detected a few times. The chain has TRBV19 and TRBJ2-6; D is perhaps TRBD2 (5 bases). The V end was cut by 4 bases, the J end by 0 bases, with 10 bases between. This CDR3 region has 16 residues. Germline assignment: CDR1 LNHDA and CDR2 SQIVND (reference sequence). The CDR3 DNA is TGTGCCAGTAGTAAATACGGGAACTCTGGGGCCAACGTCCTGACTTTC. Protein: CASSKYGNSGANVLTF.

There are a few counts of this clonotype. The V gene is TRBV20-1, the J gene TRBJ1-6, with 7 bases identical to TRBD1. J gave up 7 bases and V 0 bases, and 9 bases lay outside the gene matches. Germline CDR1 DFQATT, CDR2 SNEGSKA (reference sequence). The CDR3 loop spans 16 amino acids. CDR3 amino acids: CSARDHRQGMNSPLHF. As DNA, the CDR3 is TGCAGTGCTAGAGATCACCGACAGGGTATGAATTCACCCCTCCACTTT.

Many counts were recorded for this clonotype. Here the CDR3 DNA reads TGTGCCAGCAGCTGGGACAGCCGCACAGATACGCAGTATTTT. Its translation: CASSWDSRTDTQYF. The chain joins TRBV11-1 to TRBJ2-3; TRBD1 matches at 7 bases. The CDR3 is made up of 14 amino acids. The germline gives CDR1 SGHAT, CDR2 FQDESV (reference sequence). Trimming removed 4 bases from V and 1 base from J; junction bases left unmatched: 2.